A single sample is the source of the 22 T cell receptor beta chains below, sequenced in a study of technical replicates of blood from several donors. The repertoire was sequenced with immunoSEQ multiplex PCR; TCRdb's copy has only in-frame clones and lacks some. The sample shows tens of thousands of clones, approximately 94% of them seen only once. Material for sequencing was T cells isolated from PBMCs. The receptors originated from a human donor in good health.

The gene calls are TRBV7-3 and TRBJ2-1; 12 bases align to TRBD2. The J segment lost 4 bases and the V segment lost 3 bases, leaving 4 bases of the junction unmatched. From germline, CDR1 is SGHTA and CDR2 FQGTGA. This CDR3 spans 16 amino acids. CDR3 amino acids: CASSFEGTSGYNEQFF. In nucleotides, the CDR3 is TGTGCCAGCAGCTTTGAGGGGACTAGCGGGTACAATGAGCAGTTCTTC.

This rearrangement joins TRBV10-3 to TRBJ2-7; 9 positions match TRBD1. The CDR3 length is 14 residues. Germline CDR1 is ENHRY and CDR2 is SYGVKD. Trimming took 8 bases from V and 6 from J; bases not matched to a gene: 11. CDR3 loop: CAIQPGTGFIEQYF. The CDR3 DNA sequence: TGTGCCATCCAGCCCGGGACAGGGTTTATCGAGCAGTACTTC.

This clone was observed once. The genes are TRBV15 and TRBJ2-1; 9 positions agree with TRBD2. V was pared by 3 bases and J by 1 base, with 16 bases of the junction left unmatched. CDR1 is LNHNV and CDR2 is YYDKDF in the germline V gene (reference sequence). The CDR3 spans 20 residues. The CDR3, as DNA: TGTGCCACCAGCAGGGGGGCGGCGGGAGGGCCACGTTTGTCCTACAATGAGCAGTTCTTC. Translation: CATSRGAAGGPRLSYNEQFF.

This chain joins TRBV13 and TRBJ2-7, with 7 bases lining up with TRBD1. The CDR3 length is 12 residues. After removal of 6 bases from V and 5 bases from J, the junction contained 4 bases not matched to a gene. The V gene's germline CDR1 is PRHDT and CDR2 FYEKMQ (reference sequence). CDR3 DNA: TGTGCCAGCAGGTACAGGGGAAACGAGCAGTACTTC. It translates to CASRYRGNEQYF. The whole variable domain, filled in from reference TRBV13 and TRBJ2-7, reads AAGVIQSPRHLIKEKRETATLKCYPIPRHDTVYWYQQGPGQDPQFLISFYEKMQSDKGSIPDRFSAQQFSDYHSELNMSSLELGDSALYFCASRYRGNEQYFGPGTRLTVT.

This chain's CDR3 is CASSSRQGETQYF. CDR3 DNA: TGTGCCAGCAGTTCCCGACAGGGAGAGACCCAGTACTTC. The V call is TRBV6-6, the J call TRBJ2-5; TRBD1 aligns across 7 bases. CDR1 is MNHNY and CDR2 is SVGAGI in the germline V gene (reference sequence). The CDR3 is 13 amino acids. The J segment lost 4 bases and the V segment lost 4 bases, leaving 3 bases of the junction unmatched.

V gene TRBV27 combines with J gene TRBJ2-5; 12 nucleotides align to TRBD2. From germline, CDR1 is MNHEY and CDR2 SMNVEV (reference sequence). V was pared by 3 bases and J by 5 bases, with 16 bases of the junction left unmatched. The CDR3 sequence is 19 residues long. DNA of the CDR3: TGTGCCAGCAGTTTGGGTCAGGCTAGCGGGAGGGGGGGTCTTGAGACCCAGTACTTC. It codes for CASSLGQASGRGGLETQYF.

This chain joins TRBV6-1 and TRBJ2-1; D not resolved. Trimming stripped 3 bases from V and 0 bases from J, with 6 bases between. CDR1 and CDR2 from the germline V gene are MNHNS and SASEGT. The CDR3 extends over 14 amino acids. CDR3 bases: TGTGCCAGCAGTGACAACTTCTCCTACAATGAGCAGTTCTTC. This sequence encodes CASSDNFSYNEQFF.

The genes are TRBV7-3 and TRBJ1-1; D ambiguous. Trimming removed 5 bases from V and 5 bases from J, with 9 bases in between. There are 12 residues in the CDR3. Germline values: CDR1 SGHTA, CDR2 FQGTGA. The CDR3 is CASSASGTEAFF. CDR3 nucleotide sequence: TGTGCCAGCAGCGCCTCGGGGACTGAAGCTTTCTTT.

As for this clone: Germline and junction disagree at one end, which may indicate a read error. The chain carries TRBV7-7 and TRBJ2-5; 8 bases fit TRBD1. This CDR3 has 15 amino acids. Germline loops: CDR1 SSHAT, CDR2 FNYEAQ (reference sequence). CDR3 protein: CASSPEGQEGETQYF. The DNA for the CDR3 is TGTGCTAGCAGCCCAGAGGGACAGGAGGGGGAGACCCAGTACTTC.

The chain links TRBV27 to TRBJ2-7; TRBD2 might be the D (5 bases). The ends were cut back, 3 bases at V and 4 bases at J, with 10 bases in the middle. CDR3 length equals 13 residues. Germline V gene lookup returns CDR1 MNHEY and CDR2 SMNVEV (reference sequence). CDR3 sequence: CASSLRVDYEQYF. CDR3 sequence (DNA): TGTGCCAGCAGTTTGAGGGTAGATTACGAGCAGTACTTC.

The V gene is TRBV27, the J gene TRBJ2-2; 10 bases fit TRBD1. The CDR3 runs 15 residues. Germline trimming cut 6 bases from V and 4 bases from J; bases unmatched to any gene: 5. Germline assignment: CDR1 MNHEY and CDR2 SMNVEV (reference sequence). The CDR3 region is CASRAGTGVTGELFF. The CDR3, as DNA: TGTGCCAGCAGAGCCGGGACAGGGGTCACCGGGGAGCTGTTTTTT.

The rearrangement uses TRBV4-1 and TRBJ2-7; 10 positions match TRBD2. The CDR3 is 15 amino acids. V was pared by 4 bases and J by 3 bases, with 6 bases of the junction left unmatched. Germline values: CDR1 MGHRA, CDR2 YSYEKL. The CDR3 region is CASSLSSGRNYEQYF. The DNA of the CDR3 is TGCGCCAGCAGCCTATCTAGCGGGAGAAACTACGAGCAGTACTTC.

The rearrangement joins TRBV27 to TRBJ2-2, with 7 nucleotides matching TRBD2. CDR1 and CDR2 from the germline V gene are MNHEY and SMNVEV (reference sequence). The junction had 4 bases not matched to a gene; V was cut back by 2 bases and J by 4 bases. This CDR3 has 15 residues. In DNA form, the CDR3 reads TGTGCCAGCAGTTTAGTCTGGGAGGGCACCGGGGAGCTGTTTTTT. Amino acid sequence: CASSLVWEGTGELFF.

Remarks on this clone: The same CDR3 also results from other DNA sequences found in this sample. V is TRBV9 and J is TRBJ2-1, with TRBD2 matching 8 bases. The ends lost 0 bases at V and 4 bases at J; junction bases unmatched: 3. The CDR3 sequence is 15 residues long. The germline V gene has CDR1 SGDLS and CDR2 YYNGEE. The CDR3: CASSVGLAGYNEQFF. Here the CDR3 DNA reads TGTGCCAGCAGCGTAGGGCTAGCGGGTTACAATGAGCAGTTCTTC.

The V and J genes are TRBV27 and TRBJ2-2; D may be TRBD2 (5 bases). The V end was cut by 5 bases, the J end by 2 bases, with 18 bases between. The length of the CDR3 is 17 residues. Germline V lookup: CDR1 MNHEY, CDR2 SMNVEV (reference sequence). CDR3 residues: CASSVTTGKINTGELFF. As DNA, the CDR3 is TGTGCCAGCAGTGTCACTACCGGGAAAATTAACACCGGGGAGCTGTTTTTT.

This clone was detected once. The chain is built from TRBV5-4 and TRBJ2-5; TRBD2 agrees at 8 bases. This CDR3 has 17 residues. V shed 2 bases and J 2 bases; nucleotides not matched to a gene: 11. Germline V CDR1 and CDR2: SGHNT, YYREEE (reference sequence). The CDR3 DNA sequence: TGTGCCAGCAGCTTAATCGGGGGGGCAATAATACAAGAGACCCAGTACTTC. Amino acid sequence: CASSLIGGAIIQETQYF. Looking up the rest from reference TRBV5-4 and TRBJ2-5 gives the full variable domain: ETGVTQSPTHLIKTRGQQVTLRCSSQSGHNTVSWYQQALGQGPQFIFQYYREEENGRGNFPPRFSGLQFPNYSSELNVNALELDDSALYLCASSLIGGAIIQETQYFGPGTRLLVL.

This chain joins TRBV18 and TRBJ1-4; D is undetermined. In germline, CDR1 is KGHSH, CDR2 LQKENI. This CDR3 has 13 amino acids. With 7 bases removed from V and 8 bases from J, the gap between germline ends came to 14 bases. CDR3 DNA: TGTGCCAGCTTACGAGTCCTCGGGGAAAAACTGTTTTTT. This encodes CASLRVLGEKLFF.

The gene calls are TRBV30 and TRBJ2-3, with 14 bases aligning to TRBD2. The V and J ends lost 4 bases and 4 bases, in that order; junction bases with no gene match: 4. The CDR3 consists of 15 residues. Germline assignment: CDR1 GTSNPN and CDR2 SVGIG (reference sequence). As DNA, the CDR3 is TGTGCCTGGACCGCGACTAGCGGGAGGGCAGATACGCAGTATTTT. Protein product: CAWTATSGRADTQYF.

The chain employs TRBV27 and TRBJ1-2; D remains ambiguous. The CDR3 sequence is 13 residues long. The germline V gene has CDR1 MNHEY and CDR2 SMNVEV (reference sequence). V was trimmed by 10 bases and J by 7 bases, leaving 19 bases between them. The CDR3 here is CATRPMRQLGYTF. The DNA for the CDR3 is TGTGCCACAAGGCCCATGCGGCAGCTTGGCTACACCTTC.

This clone occurred once. This rearrangement joins TRBV29-1 to TRBJ2-7, with D tentatively TRBD2 (6 bases). The V end lost 4 bases, the J end lost 4 bases, and 14 bases lay between the germline ends. Germline V gene sequence: CDR1 SQVTM, CDR2 ANQGSEA. The CDR3 is 13 amino acids. The CDR3 loop reads CSVGEDFRYEQYF. The CDR3 DNA follows: TGCAGCGTTGGGGAGGACTTTCGGTACGAGCAGTACTTC.

V usage is TRBV27 and J usage is TRBJ2-3, with D perhaps matching TRBD2 (5 bases). The CDR3 extends over 15 amino acids. Germline V lookup: CDR1 MNHEY, CDR2 SMNVEV (reference sequence). The V end lost 5 bases, the J end lost 0 bases, and 12 bases lay between the germline ends. CDR3 residues: CASSISEPSTDTQYF. The CDR3 DNA reads as TGTGCCAGCAGTATTAGCGAGCCTAGCACAGATACGCAGTATTTT.

The chain joins TRBV9 to TRBJ1-3; no definite D call. CDR1 is SGDLS and CDR2 is YYNGEE in the germline V gene. CDR3 length: 11 residues. The DNA for the CDR3 is TGTGCTAGCGGGCCAGGAAACACCATATATTTT. It translates to CASGPGNTIYF.